This T cell receptor beta chain was observed in a study of blood T cell repertoires in COVID-19. Study-level background: PBMCs, B-cell-depleted T cells, or T cells provided the cDNA or gDNA that made up the material.

In the authors' methods: By means of reference gene primer amplification, nucleated cell counts were estimated. The protocol was immunoSEQ multiplex PCR, while the TCRdb copy is restricted to in-frame clones and leaves out a portion. V and J calls plus clone size are reproduced from that table; the DNA served to infer D and trimming. The table includes fewer than 400,000 clones, around 83% detected once. Material: peripheral blood. The receptor comes from a man aged 25-40 years with active or convalescent COVID-19.

The CDR3 region has the DNA TGTGCCAGCAGTCTCAGGGGATCGGATCAGCCCCAGCATTTT. Its translation is CASSLRGSDQPQHF. The J gene is TRBJ1-5, the V gene TRBV2; D is perhaps TRBD1 (6 bases). The V gene lost 5 bases and the J gene lost 5 bases, with 13 bases spanning the gap. Germline V gene sequence: CDR1 SNHLY, CDR2 FYNNEI. This CDR3 has 14 residues.